There are a few counts of the clone carrying this T cell receptor (beta chain). V shed 4 bases, J shed 5 bases, and the junction held 12 bases outside the gene matches. Per the germline V gene, CDR1 is MGHRA and CDR2 is YSYEKL. This CDR3 spans 18 amino acids. Using RNA transcripts as the source, TCR beta CDR3 regions were amplified. The study used the HTBI primer set for a first-round RT-PCR of the TCR CDR3. One entry per CDR3 protein, called by TCRdb with MiXCR from the multiplex PCR reads. The sample shows about 400,000 distinct CDR3 sequences, 12% to 15% of them seen only once. The sample originates from a study of T cells in Graves' hyperthyroidism and ophthalmopathy.

This clonotype originated in a woman under 30 with Graves' hyperthyroidism. The genes are TRBV4-1 and TRBJ2-7; the match to TRBD2 covers 15 bases. Sequencing was done on a sample of blood. In DNA, the CDR3 is TGCGCCAGCAGCCGCTTAGGACTAGCGGGAGGGCTTTTGGACGAGCAGTACTTC. Protein sequence: CASSRLGLAGGLLDEQYF.